The sequence of this T cell receptor beta chain was determined in a study of shared clonotypes between healthy human individuals (dated by TCRdb to 2018 to 2020). Concerning the study at large: The cohort included a few men and a couple of women between 18 and 49 years of age. For each donor, three plates each were used for CD4 naive and CD4 memory, two plates were used for CD8 naive, and one plate was used for CD8 memory. Per donor, leukapheresis produced somewhere between about 0.94 and 9.5 billion PBMCs. Different laboratories and diverse techniques were used to prepare libraries and sequence TCR repertoires, to increase sequencing depth and limit assay-specific biases. The study deeply sequenced blood TCR repertoires of about 5 healthy adults to estimate repertoire size and the extent of clonotype sharing between individuals. What the research found in general, with its limitations: Roughly 5% of naive CD4, 3% to 3.5% of naive CD8, 2.3% of memory CD4, and more than 0.35% of memory CD8 clonotypes were shared across several donors. Even with the large sequencing depth, rarefaction of the sorted-subset datasets indicated that sequencing was incomplete. Larger estimated clonotype richness was generally found for naive subsets than for memory subsets. Compared with non-shared clonotypes, the clonotypes found in all four sorted-subset donors had higher generation probabilities. Based on pairwise subsampling, the degree of clonotype sharing among donors was expected to be affected by sequencing depth. Sampling was limited to blood, and TCR repertoires in tissue likely differ from TCR repertoires in blood. Because the study included only a small number of donors, the genetic and exposure-history diversity represented was limited.

The germline V gene (reference sequence) provides CDR1 MNHEY and CDR2 SMNVEV. The CDR3 starts with the cysteine, ends with the phenylalanine, and has 14 residues. The entry retains the CDR3 DNA only, 42 bases that are in frame from base 1. A distance of 17 bases separates the germline ends of V and J, which lose 4 bases and 10 bases respectively. In the case of this clone: What this receptor recognizes is not known. Base qualities were left out, and no much larger clone turns up one base away.

CD8 naive samples were CD45RO-negative cells positively selected for CCR7, giving a CD45RA+CCR7+ population that excluded TemRA cells. Donors were healthy HIV-negative adults with no recently reported acute infections or vaccinations. Every donor was a Caucasian adult residing in Nashville, Tennessee, USA. Blood was obtained by leukapheresis, after which PBMCs were separated by Ficoll-Histopaque density gradient centrifugation and cryopreserved in liquid nitrogen vapor phase. Analytical flow cytometry was used to check the purity and quantity of each magnetically sorted T cell population. Each sorted fraction had its genomic DNA isolated and then quantified by UV absorbance on a Nanodrop 2000c. Using the deep immunoSEQ assay, TCR CDR3 regions were amplified from genomic DNA by multiplex PCR. For each cell subset, the extracted genomic DNA was distributed evenly across all wells of several immunoSEQ 96-well plates, and each plate served as one replicate. For sorted subsets, each replicate PCR was loaded with 200 ng genomic DNA, equivalent to 30,000 or so T cell genomes. Purified libraries were measured with a Qubit 3.0 fluorometer, size-checked on a Bioanalyzer 2100, and measured again with the KAPA Library Quantification kit. A separate single-read 150-cycle Illumina NextSeq 550 flow cell was used to sequence each immunoSEQ 96-well plate. Processing in the source paper ran as follows. Because the immunoSEQ output included only junctional sequences and no quality scores, the filtering could not be the same as the filtering used for full-length reads. Sequences were annotated with PyIR, a Python wrapper for IgBLAST v1.9, and V/J genes and CDR3 were assigned using IMGT germline references. Reads were filtered out if the reads had weak V/J assignments (E-value above 1e-6), no CDR3, stop codons, out-of-frame junctions, or ambiguous translated residues. A V3J clonotype was defined by an identical inferred V gene, J gene, and CDR3 amino acid sequence. The percentage overlap between two repertoires was calculated by dividing the number of shared unique clonotypes by the size of the smaller repertoire. Richness of each repertoire was evaluated using RTK rarefaction, the Chao1 estimator, and Recon v2.1 estimates of unobserved clonotypes. OLGA was used to compute generation probabilities for all TCRbeta clonotypes that the gDNA method yielded from several donors. This is the immuneACCESS table as TCRdb keeps it, with only in-frame sequences that have V and J called. A part of the clones is gone; compared with another copy, unresolved V genes explain less than half, and the rest is unexplained. The DNA gave D and trimming, while V, J and clone size come from that table. For this sample the table gives a few hundred thousand clones, of which about 95% were detected only once. The biggest ten clones account for 0.085% to 0.11% of the sample.

This clonotype was obtained from a woman aged 30 to 39 in good health. The rearranged chain carries TRBV27 and TRBJ2-1; a tentative D call is TRBD1 (6 bases match). Sequenced material: naive CD8+ T cells sorted from blood. The cell subset or site label on this specimen signifies: CD45RA+CCR7+. The nucleotide sequence reads as follows: TGTGCCAGCAGTTCTCACAGGGCCGGAGGAGAGCAGTTCTTC. The translation is CASSSHRAGGEQFF.